The 19 T cell receptor beta chains presented below share a single source sample, sequenced in a study of neurological immune-mediated disorders. TCRdb called the 5' RACE reads again in MiXCR, with one record for every CDR3 protein. This table holds roughly 57,000 distinct CDR3 sequences, around 24% found once. Time point: technical triplicate 2. Sequencing was carried out using PBMCs. Receptors were obtained from a man between 60 and 70 years old with HTLV-1-associated myelopathy (HAM/TSP).

There are a few counts of this clonotype. The V call is TRBV3-1, the J call TRBJ2-5; possibly TRBD1 for D (6 bases). This CDR3 has 13 residues. From germline, CDR1 is LGHDT and CDR2 YNNKEL (reference sequence). Trimming took 10 bases from V and 2 from J, leaving 14 bases between them. The CDR3, as DNA: TGTGCCATTGGCCGGCAGGGGCAAGAGACCCAGTACTTC. It specifies CAIGRQGQETQYF.

V and J are TRBV12-3 or TRBV12-4 and TRBJ2-2, with D perhaps matching TRBD1 (6 bases). This CDR3 spans 17 amino acids. V dropped 0 bases and J dropped 0 bases, with 11 bases sitting between them. This chain's CDR3 is CASSLARDTSNTGELFF. Here the CDR3 DNA reads TGTGCCAGCAGTTTAGCTCGGGACACCTCGAACACCGGGGAGCTGTTTTTT.

This clonotype was counted many times. The chain employs TRBV5-1 and TRBJ2-1; 7 positions match TRBD2. Per the germline V gene, CDR1 is SGHRS and CDR2 is YFSETQ. V lost 7 bases, J lost 9 bases, and 7 bases stayed unmatched. The CDR3 spans 12 residues. The CDR3, as DNA: TGCGCCAGCCAAGACAAGCGGGGTGAGCAGTTCTTC. It is translated as CASQDKRGEQFF.

This clonotype has a count of ten or more. The chain links TRBV9 to TRBJ1-2; TRBD1 matches 8 bases. Germline V gene data show CDR1 as SGDLS and CDR2 as YYNGEE. With 2 bases clipped from V and 2 bases from J, the junction kept 2 bases outside the gene matches. The CDR3 consists of 14 residues. The CDR3 loop is CASSVGQGNYGYTF. CDR3 coding DNA: TGTGCCAGCAGCGTTGGACAGGGAAACTATGGCTACACCTTC.

This clonotype was seen at least ten times. The chain combines TRBV28 with TRBJ1-4; D is ambiguous. Trimming took off 5 bases at V and 0 bases at J, with 7 bases between the two ends. CDR1 and CDR2 (germline): MDHEN, SYDVKM. CDR3 length: 14 residues. CDR3 region: CASSQSATNEKLFF. The CDR3 nucleotides are TGTGCCAGCAGTCAGAGCGCAACTAATGAAAAACTGTTTTTT.

This clonotype was recorded at least ten times. This rearrangement joins TRBV10-3 to TRBJ1-5; possible D gene TRBD1, 5 bases. V was trimmed by 0 bases and J by 6 bases, leaving 12 bases between them. The germline V gene encodes CDR1 ENHRY and CDR2 SYGVKD. The CDR3 extends over 15 amino acids. CDR3 DNA sequence: TGTGCCATCAGTGAGTCGACTGGGGGGGGTCAGCCCCAGCATTTT. Amino acids: CAISESTGGGQPQHF.

This clonotype occurred many times. This chain links TRBV29-1 with TRBJ2-1; D remains unclear. CDR1 and CDR2 (germline): SQVTM, ANQGSEA. There are 12 residues in the CDR3. Deletions cut 0 bases from V and 10 bases from J, with 10 bases between. CDR3 in DNA: TGCAGCGTTGAAGATCTTCTCCGGGAGCAGTTCTTC. Translation: CSVEDLLREQFF.

Only a few counts were recorded for this clonotype. V usage is TRBV18 and J usage is TRBJ1-2; the D is unclear. Trimming took 2 bases from V and 6 from J, leaving 10 bases between them. This CDR3 spans 13 amino acids. Germline assignment: CDR1 KGHSH and CDR2 LQKENI. This CDR3 reads CASSPYSGNGYTF. DNA of the CDR3: TGTGCCAGCTCACCATATTCGGGAAATGGCTACACCTTC.

This chain's CDR3 is CASSAAGLAGGYEQYF. As DNA, the CDR3 is TGTGCCAGCAGCGCCGCCGGACTAGCGGGAGGCTACGAGCAGTACTTC. The chain couples TRBV7-9 to TRBJ2-7; 14 positions agree with TRBD2. Germline CDR1 SEHNR, CDR2 FQNEAQ (reference sequence). Trimming at V came to 5 bases and at J to 3 bases, leaving 6 bases not matched to a gene. The CDR3 is made up of 16 amino acids.

Ten or more counts support this clonotype. The chain is built from TRBV20-1 and TRBJ2-3; D is unclear. Germline CDR1 and CDR2: DFQATT and SNEGSKA (reference sequence). The CDR3 is 12 residues long. Trimming cost V 3 bases and J 7 bases, with 11 bases left between them. The CDR3 DNA is TGCAGTGCTAGGGTTAGTCAGTATACGCAGTATTTT. It yields the protein CSARVSQYTQYF.

In its sample, this clonotype was seen many times. The V gene is TRBV20-1, the J gene TRBJ2-7, with D possibly being TRBD2 (6 bases). The V end was cut by 3 bases, the J end by 7 bases, with 13 bases between. The CDR3 length is 12 residues. Germline V gene lookup returns CDR1 DFQATT and CDR2 SNEGSKA (reference sequence). DNA of the CDR3: TGCAGTGCTAGTTTGCCGGGAGATGAGCAGTACTTC. Amino acids: CSASLPGDEQYF.

The chain joins TRBV5-4 to TRBJ2-5; TRBD1 matches 9 bases. CDR3 length equals 14 residues. V lost 4 bases to trimming and J lost 4 bases; unmatched junction nucleotides: 5. The germline gives CDR1 SGHNT, CDR2 YYREEE (reference sequence). The CDR3 loop reads CASSPQGAAETQYF. The CDR3 bases are TGTGCCAGCAGCCCACAGGGGGCCGCAGAGACCCAGTACTTC. The variable domain in full, with the rest retrieved from reference TRBV5-4 and TRBJ2-5, is ETGVTQSPTHLIKTRGQQVTLRCSSQSGHNTVSWYQQALGQGPQFIFQYYREEENGRGNFPPRFSGLQFPNYSSELNVNALELDDSALYLCASSPQGAAETQYFGPGTRLLVL.

On this clonotype itself: This may arise from a read error, as a much more abundant clone is one base away. This chain links TRBV27 with TRBJ2-7, with 7 bases matching TRBD1. This CDR3 is built from 13 residues. Germline CDR1 and CDR2: MNHEY and SMNVEV (reference sequence). The CDR3 loop is CASRPQGWYEKYF. The CDR3 DNA is TGTGCCAGCAGGCCACAGGGGTGGTACGAGAAGTACTTC.

This clonotype occurred many times. V and J are TRBV20-1 and TRBJ2-1; weak D call: TRBD2 (5 bases). The V and J ends lost 5 bases and 9 bases respectively, with 20 bases between them. CDR3 length: 14 residues. Germline CDR1 DFQATT, CDR2 SNEGSKA (reference sequence). The CDR3 loop reads CSASPMPAVPEQFF. CDR3 sequence (DNA): TGCAGTGCTTCCCCCATGCCAGCGGTCCCTGAGCAGTTCTTC.

This clonotype was seen repeatedly, ten times or more. V usage is TRBV5-1 and J usage is TRBJ1-4, with 9 bases fitting TRBD1. Germline values: CDR1 SGHRS, CDR2 YFSETQ. The CDR3 length is 15 residues. The V segment lost 4 bases and the J segment 2 bases; nucleotides outside the gene matches: 3. CDR3 residues: CASSAGTGTNEKLFF. The CDR3 DNA sequence: TGCGCCAGCAGCGCCGGGACAGGGACTAATGAAAAACTGTTTTTT. The variable domain in full, completed from reference TRBV5-1 and TRBJ1-4, reads KAGVTQTPRYLIKTRGQQVTLSCSPISGHRSVSWYQQTPGQGLQFLFEYFSETQRNKGNFPGRFSGRQFSNSRSEMNVSTLELGDSALYLCASSAGTGTNEKLFFGSGTQLSVL.

This clonotype came up many times. The V and J genes are TRBV14 and TRBJ2-7; TRBD2 matches at 7 bases. Germline V gene sequence: CDR1 SGHDN, CDR2 FVKESK. V lost 1 base to trimming and J lost 4 bases; unmatched junction nucleotides: 13. The CDR3 has 17 amino acids. The CDR3 DNA sequence: TGTGCCAGCAGCCAAGGCATGGCTAGCGGCCTGCGTTACGAGCAGTACTTC. This gives the protein CASSQGMASGLRYEQYF. Based on the CDR3 plus reference TRBV14 and TRBJ2-7, the full variable domain is EAGVTQFPSHSVIEKGQTVTLRCDPISGHDNLYWYRRVMGKEIKFLLHFVKESKQDESGMPNNRFLAERTGGTYSTLKVQPAELEDSGVYFCASSQGMASGLRYEQYFGPGTRLTVT.

This clonotype occurred once. The gene calls are TRBV12-3 or TRBV12-4 and TRBJ2-3; maybe TRBD2 (6 bases). CDR3 size: 15 residues. Trimming took 8 bases from V and 5 from J, leaving 20 bases between them. CDR3 nucleotide sequence: TGTGCCAGCCAGTTTCCTTCTGGCGGGGTAGATACGCAGTATTTT. Translation: CASQFPSGGVDTQYF.

This clonotype was recorded at least ten times. This chain uses TRBV25-1 with TRBJ2-7; D gene unclear. Germline assignment: CDR1 MGHDK and CDR2 SYGVNS. This CDR3 has 11 amino acids. V dropped 5 bases and J dropped 3 bases, with 5 bases sitting between them. The CDR3 coding sequence is TGTGCCAGCAGTCGGGTCTACGAGCAGTACTTC. This translates into CASSRVYEQYF.

This clonotype has at least ten counts. CDR3 region: CSASAGISDTQYF. CDR3 nucleotide sequence: TGCAGTGCTAGCGCGGGGATTTCAGATACGCAGTATTTT. This chain joins TRBV20-1 and TRBJ2-3; TRBD2 is a possible D gene (6 bases). V lost 3 bases to trimming and J lost 4 bases, with 11 bases between them. The CDR3 runs to 13 residues. Germline-derived CDR1 and CDR2 are DFQATT and SNEGSKA (reference sequence).